This T cell receptor beta chain was identified during a study of OX40 agonist ivuxolimab in advanced cancers. At the level of the study: It was permissible to have had prior anti-PD-1, anti-PD-L1 or anti-CTLA-4 therapy, and about 40% had some. Findings and caveats of the study: There were also nonresponders showing low normalized T-cell clonal expansion. More expanded clones were seen, on average, in CD8+ T cells than in CD4+. There was clonal expansion of CD4+ and CD8+ blood T cells by week 6 at 0.1 to 3.0 mg/kg.

This clone was found once. As yet, its antigen is unknown. It is unclear where the CDR3 begins or ends on the DNA, so no DNA is shown, and the CDR3 is as TCRdb lists it. This sample includes further DNA sequences coding for the same CDR3. Clones were read by immunoSEQ multiplex PCR, and TCRdb kept only the in-frame ones, dropping some. The sample shows over 5,500 clones, roughly 71% of them seen only once. The specimen comprised CD4+ or CD8+ T cells sorted from blood, sampled in a trial of the OX40 agonist ivuxolimab. This TCR derives from an adult with an advanced solid tumor such as melanoma, head and neck, liver or kidney cancer.

CDR3 sequence reads: CASSFLAGTDTQYF. The chain couples TRBV28 to TRBJ2-3; the D call TRBD1 from the table was never checked on the DNA. The V gene's germline CDR1 is MDHEN and CDR2 SYDVKM. From its first to its last residue, the CDR3 has 14 amino acids.